This T cell receptor (beta chain) appears in the sequencing data of a study of T cell changes during pregnancy in multiple sclerosis (dated by TCRdb to about 2019). Study-level background: Changes in the T cell repertoire over the course of pregnancy were examined in this study in women with multiple sclerosis.

Points on this clone: Its specific antigen is unknown. Per-base qualities were not stored, and no clone one base away is much larger.

The germline V gene yields WSHSY for CDR1 and SAAADI for CDR2. Measured from the cysteine to the phenylalanine, the CDR3 is 11 residues long. Only CDR3 DNA is held: 33 bases, read in frame from base 1. Between the V and J ends, shortened by 8 bases and 5 bases respectively, the junction contains 9 bases. Libraries were made using the immunoSEQ multiplex PCR assay. Held by TCRdb, this immuneACCESS table contains in-frame sequences only and omits some clones. Under half of the omission traces to an unresolved V gene where checked; the cause of the rest is unknown. The sample yields some 70,000 clones; roughly nine tenths were counted once. The ten largest make up roughly 0.87% of the sample.

The sequence came from a female donor with multiple sclerosis, enrolled in a pregnancy study. Material: peripheral blood, obtained in the second trimester of pregnancy. The V and J segments used are TRBV10-2 and TRBJ2-5; TRBD2 could be the D gene, as 5 bases match. The nucleotides are TGCGCCAGCTCCCCGGGGGAGACCCAGTACTTC. The translation is CASSPGETQYF.